Given below is one TCR beta chain in context. Its target is unknown. CDR3 length equals 14 residues. CDR1 MGHRA and CDR2 YSYEKL come from the germline V gene. With about 17 and 10 cycles respectively, two nested PCRs were carried out on TCRalpha and TCRbeta cDNA. TCRdb reprocessed the 5' RACE reads and stores each CDR3 protein as one record, lacking DNA. Recorded for this sample: some 150,000 distinct CDR3 sequences. The data were obtained in a study of monozygotic twins with inflammatory bowel disease. Study-wide results and caveats: Twins classed as concordant or discordant showed no difference in repertoire similarity, possibly from limited power.

The TCR sequence derives from a human donor with ulcerative colitis or Crohn's disease, or a healthy co-twin of an affected twin (not recorded which). The chain uses TRBV4-1 and TRBJ2-7; TCRdb designates TRBD1, a call that cannot be tested without DNA. Sequenced input: blood. CDR3 residues: CASSRGRGAYEQYF.